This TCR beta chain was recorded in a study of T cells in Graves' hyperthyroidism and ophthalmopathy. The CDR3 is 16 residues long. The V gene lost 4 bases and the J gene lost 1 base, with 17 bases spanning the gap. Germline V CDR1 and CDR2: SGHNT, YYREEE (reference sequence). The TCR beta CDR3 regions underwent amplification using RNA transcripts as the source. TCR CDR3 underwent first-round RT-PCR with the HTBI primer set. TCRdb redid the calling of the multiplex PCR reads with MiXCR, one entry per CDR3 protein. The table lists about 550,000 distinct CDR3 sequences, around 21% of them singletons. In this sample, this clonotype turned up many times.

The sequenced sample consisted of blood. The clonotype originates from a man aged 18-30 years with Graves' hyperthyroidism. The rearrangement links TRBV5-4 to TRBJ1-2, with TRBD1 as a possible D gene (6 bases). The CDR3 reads CASSSGGGVGNYGYTF. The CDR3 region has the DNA TGTGCCAGCAGCAGTGGAGGGGGGGTCGGTAACTATGGCTACACCTTC.